Following are 25 T cell receptor beta chains from one sample sequenced in a study of blood T cell repertoires in COVID-19. Assay: immunoSEQ multiplex PCR; the TCRdb copy retains only in-frame clones and omits some. This table has tens of thousands of clones, around 86% appearing once. The sequenced material came from peripheral blood. The receptor source for this set is a man aged 45-65 years with active COVID-19.

The chain couples TRBV30 to TRBJ2-7; D is possibly TRBD1 (6 bases). The germline V gene has CDR1 GTSNPN and CDR2 SVGIG (reference sequence). The V gene lost 1 base and the J gene lost 3 bases, with 10 bases spanning the gap. This CDR3 has 13 residues. The CDR3, as DNA: TGTGCCTGGAGTGAAGGGGGACGCTACGAGCAGTACTTC. It yields the protein CAWSEGGRYEQYF.

This clone was detected once. V usage is TRBV5-1 and J usage is TRBJ2-2; 10 nucleotides align to TRBD1. From germline, CDR1 is SGHRS and CDR2 YFSETQ. The CDR3 sequence is 14 residues long. V gave up 7 bases and J gave up 3 bases; unmatched junction bases: 3. The CDR3 loop reads CASSDRGDTGELFF. DNA of the CDR3: TGCGCCAGCTCGGACAGGGGGGACACCGGGGAGCTGTTTTTT.

The gene calls are TRBV7-6 and TRBJ1-6, with TRBD1 matching 7 bases. Germline CDR1 and CDR2: SGHVS and FNYEAQ. The CDR3 is 16 residues long. V gave up 6 bases and J gave up 8 bases; unmatched junction bases: 13. The CDR3 DNA sequence: TGTGCCAGCAGTCTAGGGTTAGGGGGCTTTTATTCACCCCTCCACTTT. Translation gives CASSLGLGGFYSPLHF.

This clone was detected only once. In nucleotides, the CDR3 is TGTGCCAGCAGCGTAGACAGGACCTCGAACTATGGCTACACCTTC. This gives the protein CASSVDRTSNYGYTF. V and J are TRBV7-3 and TRBJ1-2, with a weak D call TRBD1 (6 bases). Germline-derived CDR1 and CDR2 are SGHTA and FQGTGA. This CDR3 is 15 amino acids long. V was trimmed by 5 bases and J by 2 bases, leaving 15 bases between them.

This chain joins TRBV10-3 and TRBJ1-2; weak D call: TRBD1 (5 bases). The germline V and J ends were trimmed by 10 bases and 5 bases, with 29 bases remaining between them. Per the germline V gene, CDR1 is ENHRY and CDR2 is SYGVKD. The CDR3 runs 17 residues. The CDR3 nucleotides are TGTGCCAGCAGCTCAGAAAGAGGCAGGGTAATTGCTTATGGCTACACCTTC. It is translated as CASSSERGRVIAYGYTF.

The chain links TRBV6-5 to TRBJ2-6; D uncertain. This CDR3 contains 15 residues. V was pared by 4 bases and J by 0 bases, with 7 bases between. In germline, CDR1 is MNHEY, CDR2 SVGAGI. As DNA, the CDR3 is TGTGCCAGCAGTTTAGTAACCTCTGGGGCCAACGTCCTGACTTTC. Translation gives CASSLVTSGANVLTF.

The rearrangement uses TRBV19 and TRBJ1-3; D is unresolved. The CDR3 consists of 16 residues. Per the germline V gene, CDR1 is LNHDA and CDR2 is SQIVND (reference sequence). The V end was cut by 4 bases, the J end by 0 bases, with 13 bases between. CDR3 coding DNA: TGTGCCAGTAGTAGACGCCCGGGGAACTCTGGAAACACCATATATTTT. It encodes CASSRRPGNSGNTIYF.

This chain links TRBV20-1 with TRBJ2-7, with 9 bases aligning to TRBD1. CDR1 and CDR2 from the germline V gene are DFQATT and SNEGSKA (reference sequence). The CDR3 extends over 13 amino acids. V shed 3 bases and J 4 bases; nucleotides not matched to a gene: 4. CDR3 region: CSASGDRVYEQYF. The CDR3 DNA is TGCAGTGCTAGTGGGGACAGGGTGTACGAGCAGTACTTC.

The CDR3 coding sequence is TGCGCCAGCAGCTCGCGGACAGGCCACGGGAAGACCCAGTACTTC. It encodes CASSSRTGHGKTQYF. The rearrangement joins TRBV4-1 to TRBJ2-5; TRBD1 matches at 7 bases. V gave up 5 bases and J gave up 6 bases; unmatched junction bases: 12. The germline V gene has CDR1 MGHRA and CDR2 YSYEKL. The CDR3 totals 15 residues.

The count of this clone is one. This chain joins TRBV30 and TRBJ1-1; no reliable D call. V was cut by 0 bases and J by 11 bases, with 16 bases left in between. Germline CDR1 is GTSNPN and CDR2 is SVGIG (reference sequence). The CDR3 runs 13 residues. The CDR3 here is CAWSVRTESGAFF. The CDR3 nucleotides read TGTGCCTGGAGTGTACGGACTGAGTCTGGGGCTTTCTTT. Drawing the rest from reference TRBV30 and TRBJ1-1, the complete variable domain is SQTIHQWPATLVQPVGSPLSLECTVEGTSNPNLYWYRQAAGRGLQLLFYSVGIGQISSEVPQNLSASRPQDRQFILSSKKLLLSDSGFYLCAWSVRTESGAFFGQGTRLTVV.

V is TRBV19 and J is TRBJ2-5; possibly TRBD2 for D (5 bases). The germline V gene has CDR1 LNHDA and CDR2 SQIVND (reference sequence). The CDR3 consists of 12 residues. V lost 8 bases and J lost 9, with 16 bases in between. CDR3 in DNA: TGTGCCAGTTCGGCGGGCCCTTTTCCCCAGTACTTC. It is translated as CASSAGPFPQYF. Combining the CDR3 with reference TRBV19 and TRBJ2-5 gives the whole variable domain DGGITQSPKYLFRKEGQNVTLSCEQNLNHDAMYWYRQDPGQGLRLIYYSQIVNDFQKGDIAEGYSVSREKKESFPLTVTSAQKNPTAFYLCASSAGPFPQYFGPGTRLLVL.

The chain employs TRBV4-1 and TRBJ1-1; 8 bases are shared with TRBD1. This CDR3 is built from 15 residues. Looked up from germline, CDR1 is MGHRA and CDR2 is YSYEKL. Trimming at V came to 2 bases and at J to 4 bases, leaving 6 bases not matched to a gene. The CDR3 sequence: CASSQYGQGGTEAFF. The CDR3 nucleotides read TGCGCCAGCAGCCAATACGGACAGGGAGGCACTGAAGCTTTCTTT.

The chain recombines TRBV7-2 with TRBJ2-1; unclear D gene. CDR1 and CDR2 from the germline V gene are SGHTA and FQGNSA. The V end lost 1 base, the J end lost 10 bases, and 17 bases lay between the germline ends. The CDR3 consists of 15 residues. CDR3 DNA: TGTGCCAGCAGCTTAGGCCGGGTCTCCGCTCAGGAGCAGTTCTTC. Its protein is CASSLGRVSAQEQFF.

The rearrangement uses TRBV9 and TRBJ1-2; no reliable D call. The CDR3 spans 16 residues. V was trimmed by 3 bases and J by 7 bases, leaving 22 bases between them. Germline CDR1 reads SGDLS; CDR2 reads YYNGEE. DNA of the CDR3: TGTGCCAGCAGCGCGAGCGACGTCATAGGTACGACTGGCTACACCTTC. Translating it yields CASSASDVIGTTGYTF.

This chain joins TRBV5-1 and TRBJ2-3; tentatively, D is TRBD2 (5 bases). The CDR3 spans 15 residues. Germline V gives CDR1 SGHRS, CDR2 YFSETQ. Between the trimmed V and J ends, which lost 1 base and 0 bases, there was a span of 9 bases. Written as DNA, the CDR3 is TGCGCCAGCAGCTTGCAAGCGGAGAGCACAGATACGCAGTATTTT. Residues: CASSLQAESTDTQYF. The whole variable domain, remainder taken from reference TRBV5-1 and TRBJ2-3, is KAGVTQTPRYLIKTRGQQVTLSCSPISGHRSVSWYQQTPGQGLQFLFEYFSETQRNKGNFPGRFSGRQFSNSRSEMNVSTLELGDSALYLCASSLQAESTDTQYFGPGTRLTVL.

The chain has TRBV15 and TRBJ2-5, with 10 bases identical to TRBD1. V shed 6 bases and J 4 bases; nucleotides not matched to a gene: 8. The length of the CDR3 is 15 residues. Germline V CDR1 and CDR2: LNHNV, YYDKDF (reference sequence). The CDR3 nucleotides are TGTGCCACCAGGCAAGGACAGGGGGACGGAGAGACCCAGTACTTC. This sequence encodes CATRQGQGDGETQYF. The whole variable domain, remainder taken from reference TRBV15 and TRBJ2-5, is DAMVIQNPRYQVTQFGKPVTLSCSQTLNHNVMYWYQQKSSQAPKLLFHYYDKDFNNEADTPDNFQSRRPNTSFCFLDIRSPGLGDTAMYLCATRQGQGDGETQYFGPGTRLLVL.

This clone was seen a single time. V usage is TRBV6-2 or TRBV6-3 and J usage is TRBJ2-1, with 11 nucleotides matching TRBD1. The ends lost 6 bases at V and 9 bases at J; junction bases unmatched: 7. Germline V gene sequence: CDR1 MNHEY, CDR2 SVGEGT. CDR3 length: 14 amino acids. This CDR3 reads CASSHGQGAGEQFF. CDR3 nucleotide sequence: TGTGCCAGCAGCCACGGACAGGGGGCCGGTGAGCAGTTCTTC.

V and J are TRBV5-4 and TRBJ2-7, with 8 bases identical to TRBD1. Germline CDR1 SGHNT, CDR2 YYREEE (reference sequence). V lost 0 bases, J lost 2 bases, and 4 bases stayed unmatched. The CDR3 runs to 15 residues. CDR3: CASSLVGRGPYEQYF. The CDR3 DNA is TGTGCCAGCAGCTTGGTCGGCAGGGGGCCCTACGAGCAGTACTTC.

This sequence joins TRBV4-3 and TRBJ1-4, with D perhaps matching TRBD1 (6 bases). The V end was cut by 0 bases, the J end by 3 bases, with 11 bases between. The germline V gene encodes CDR1 LGHNA and CDR2 YSLEER. The CDR3 runs 16 residues. DNA of the CDR3: TGCGCCAGCAGCCAAGATAGCAGGGGCGCTAATGAAAAACTGTTTTTT. It encodes CASSQDSRGANEKLFF.

This chain links TRBV6-5 with TRBJ2-7; weak D call: TRBD2 (6 bases). The germline V gene has CDR1 MNHEY and CDR2 SVGAGI. V gave up 6 bases and J gave up 0 bases, with 15 bases separating them. This CDR3 is 15 amino acids long. CDR3 amino acids: CASSPGDGSSYEQYF. CDR3 nucleotides: TGTGCCAGCAGCCCGGGGGACGGCAGCTCCTACGAGCAGTACTTC.

V usage is TRBV2 and J usage is TRBJ2-7; D might be TRBD2 (6 bases). This CDR3 is built from 15 residues. V lost 8 bases to trimming and J lost 2 bases, with 19 bases between them. CDR1 and CDR2 from the germline V gene are SNHLY and FYNNEI. The CDR3 protein is CASRRGRGNTYEQYF. CDR3 bases: TGTGCCAGCCGGAGAGGGCGGGGTAATACCTACGAGCAGTACTTC.

The rearrangement links TRBV2 to TRBJ2-1; 8 bases line up with TRBD2. This CDR3 contains 16 residues. V shed 6 bases, J shed 1 base, and the junction held 8 bases outside the gene matches. Germline V lookup: CDR1 SNHLY, CDR2 FYNNEI. CDR3 coding DNA: TGTGCCAGCAGGGGCAACGGGGGGGCGTCCTACAATGAGCAGTTCTTC. It translates to CASRGNGGASYNEQFF. Complete variable domain (other parts from reference TRBV2 and TRBJ2-1): EPEVTQTPSHQVTQMGQEVILRCVPISNHLYFYWYRQILGQKVEFLVSFYNNEISEKSEIFDDQFSVERPDGSNFTLKIRSTKLEDSAMYFCASRGNGGASYNEQFFGPGTRLTVL.

This chain links TRBV19 with TRBJ1-6; unclear D gene. V lost 1 base and J 5 bases, leaving 12 bases between the germline ends. This CDR3 region has 16 residues. The V gene's germline CDR1 is LNHDA and CDR2 SQIVND (reference sequence). In DNA form, the CDR3 reads TGTGCCAGTAGTATAGCTTGGGCAGCCAATAATTCACCCCTCCACTTT. Translated: CASSIAWAANNSPLHF. Variable domain in full (rest from reference TRBV19 and TRBJ1-6): DGGITQSPKYLFRKEGQNVTLSCEQNLNHDAMYWYRQDPGQGLRLIYYSQIVNDFQKGDIAEGYSVSREKKESFPLTVTSAQKNPTAFYLCASSIAWAANNSPLHFGNGTRLTVT.

The chain uses TRBV9 and TRBJ1-1, with D possibly TRBD1 on 6 matching bases. Germline V gene lookup returns CDR1 SGDLS and CDR2 YYNGEE. The V end lost 0 bases, the J end lost 11 bases, and 14 bases lay between the germline ends. There are 13 residues in the CDR3. The CDR3 loop is CASSVATTGRAFF. The CDR3 DNA reads TGTGCCAGCAGCGTAGCTACAACAGGGCGGGCTTTCTTT.

The J gene is TRBJ2-3, the V gene TRBV3-1 (or the pseudogene TRBV3-2); 11 bases align to TRBD2. CDR1 is LGHDT and CDR2 is YNNKEL in the germline V gene (reference sequence). V was clipped by 0 bases and J by 5 bases; unmatched bases: 4. The CDR3 length is 16 residues. The CDR3 coding sequence is TGTGCCAGCAGCCAAGAGACTAGCGGGGAGGAAGATACGCAGTATTTT. This gives the protein CASSQETSGEEDTQYF.